These 26 T cell receptor beta chains were all obtained from the same sample, sequenced in a study of blood T cell repertoires in COVID-19. Assay used: immunoSEQ multiplex PCR; TCRdb lists only in-frame clones, some missing. The sample holds fewer than 300,000 clones, about 80% seen once. Material: peripheral blood. The source of these receptors is a woman in her forties or fifties who had recovered from COVID-19.

The gene calls are TRBV27 and TRBJ2-3; TRBD1 agrees at 9 bases. This CDR3 is 13 amino acids long. Looked up from germline, CDR1 is MNHEY and CDR2 is SMNVEV (reference sequence). J gave up 2 bases and V 8 bases, and 2 bases lay outside the gene matches. In nucleotides, the CDR3 is TGTGCCAGCGGGACAGGGCACACAGATACGCAGTATTTT. As protein: CASGTGHTDTQYF.

V usage is TRBV18 and J usage is TRBJ1-2; 7 nucleotides line up with TRBD1. The trim removed 2 bases at V and 4 bases at J, leaving 7 bases unmatched. This CDR3 comprises 15 residues. CDR1 is KGHSH and CDR2 is LQKENI in the germline V gene. CDR3 amino acids: CASSPSARGTYGYTF. CDR3 DNA: TGTGCCAGCTCACCATCGGCCAGGGGGACCTATGGCTACACCTTC.

This clone was seen a few times. The gene calls are TRBV19 and TRBJ1-1; D call uncertain. Looked up from germline, CDR1 is LNHDA and CDR2 is SQIVND (reference sequence). Trimming took off 3 bases at V and 4 bases at J, with 9 bases between the two ends. The CDR3 loop spans 13 amino acids. The DNA of the CDR3 is TGTGCCAGTAGTATGTCGGGTAGCACTGAAGCTTTCTTT. Encoded protein: CASSMSGSTEAFF. Variable domain in full (rest from reference TRBV19 and TRBJ1-1): DGGITQSPKYLFRKEGQNVTLSCEQNLNHDAMYWYRQDPGQGLRLIYYSQIVNDFQKGDIAEGYSVSREKKESFPLTVTSAQKNPTAFYLCASSMSGSTEAFFGQGTRLTVV.

V usage is TRBV18 and J usage is TRBJ2-5; 8 bases map to TRBD1. From germline, CDR1 is KGHSH and CDR2 LQKENI. This CDR3 is built from 17 residues. The trim removed 3 bases at V and 2 bases at J, leaving 11 bases unmatched. CDR3 amino acids: CASSPLTNRGTQETQYF. The CDR3 DNA follows: TGTGCCAGCTCACCCCTCACGAACAGGGGGACTCAAGAGACCCAGTACTTC.

The gene calls are TRBV10-3 and TRBJ1-1; TRBD1 agrees at 10 bases. Germline CDR1 and CDR2: ENHRY and SYGVKD. This CDR3 spans 15 amino acids. With 1 base clipped from V and 6 bases from J, the junction kept 5 bases outside the gene matches. The chain's CDR3 is CAISELLGQGPEAFF. The CDR3 nucleotides are TGTGCCATCAGTGAGTTGTTGGGACAGGGGCCTGAAGCTTTCTTT.

V and J are TRBV5-5 and TRBJ2-5; 11 bases line up with TRBD1. Germline loops: CDR1 SGHKS, CDR2 YYEKEE (reference sequence). The junction had 6 bases not matched to a gene; V was cut back by 1 base and J by 1 base. CDR3 length: 17 residues. In DNA form, the CDR3 reads TGTGCCAGCAGCTTGACCCCCGGGACAGGGGGCCAAGAGACCCAGTACTTC. It yields the protein CASSLTPGTGGQETQYF.

The rearrangement links TRBV5-6 to TRBJ2-1; 7 bases align to TRBD1. The CDR3 contains 14 residues. Per the germline V gene, CDR1 is SGHDT and CDR2 is YYEEEE. J lost 8 bases, V lost 0 bases, and 5 bases had no gene match. The CDR3 spells CASSLAGQVHEQFF. The CDR3 region has the DNA TGTGCCAGCAGCTTGGCTGGACAGGTGCATGAGCAGTTCTTC. The full variable domain, completed using reference TRBV5-6 and TRBJ2-1, is DAGVTQSPTHLIKTRGQQVTLRCSPKSGHDTVSWYQQALGQGPQFIFQYYEEEERQRGNFPDRFSGHQFPNYSSELNVNALLLGDSALYLCASSLAGQVHEQFFGPGTRLTVL.

J is TRBJ1-2 and V is TRBV7-8; D not resolved. V was cut by 1 base and J by 7 bases, with 10 bases left in between. This CDR3 is built from 13 residues. Germline-derived CDR1 and CDR2 are SGHVS and FQNEAQ. The CDR3 coding sequence is TGTGCCAGCAGCTTAGGGGCCCTATTTGGCTACACCTTC. It is translated as CASSLGALFGYTF. The full variable domain, with the rest looked up from reference TRBV7-8 and TRBJ1-2, is GAGVSQSPRYKVAKRGQDVALRCDPISGHVSLFWYQQALGQGPEFLTYFQNEAQLDKSGLPSDRFFAERPEGSVSTLKIQRTQQEDSAVYLCASSLGALFGYTFGSGTRLTVV.

In its sample, this clone was seen once. The chain employs TRBV7-3 and TRBJ2-2, with TRBD1 as a possible D gene (6 bases). From germline, CDR1 is SGHTA and CDR2 FQGTGA. The ends were cut back, 1 base at V and 3 bases at J, with 9 bases in the middle. This CDR3 has 15 residues. CDR3 protein: CASSLIPGDTGELFF. CDR3 nucleotides: TGTGCCAGCAGCTTAATCCCAGGGGACACCGGGGAGCTGTTTTTT. The complete variable domain, with remaining parts taken from reference TRBV7-3 and TRBJ2-2, reads GAGVSQTPSNKVTEKGKYVELRCDPISGHTALYWYRQSLGQGPEFLIYFQGTGAADDSGLPNDRFFAVRPEGSVSTLKIQRTERGDSAVYLCASSLIPGDTGELFFGEGSRLTVL.

The chain has TRBV5-8 and TRBJ2-5; 8 nucleotides align to TRBD2. The germline V gene encodes CDR1 SGHTS and CDR2 YDEGEE. Losses at the gene ends were 0 bases for V and 4 bases for J; bases not matched to a gene: 2. The CDR3 runs to 14 residues. The CDR3 DNA reads as TGTGCCAGCAGCTTGGAGCGGGGGACAGAGACCCAGTACTTC. Residues: CASSLERGTETQYF.

The chain recombines TRBV6-5 with TRBJ2-7; D unclear. The CDR3 totals 13 residues. Germline V gene sequence: CDR1 MNHEY, CDR2 SVGAGI. Trimming shortened V by 0 bases and J by 6 bases, and 9 bases separated the two germline ends. The CDR3 DNA is TGTGCCAGCAGTTACTCGAGGCAGTTCGAGCAGTACTTC. This codes for CASSYSRQFEQYF.

The V and J genes are TRBV3-1 (or the pseudogene TRBV3-2) and TRBJ2-1; a possible D gene is TRBD2 (5 bases). This CDR3 comprises 17 residues. Germline-derived CDR1 and CDR2 are LGHDT and YNNKEL (reference sequence). V lost 4 bases and J 4 bases, leaving 20 bases between the germline ends. CDR3 region: CASSRSPTGYTYNEQFF. The CDR3 region has the DNA TGTGCCAGCAGCCGTTCACCGACGGGGTACACTTACAATGAGCAGTTCTTC.

The CDR3 sequence is CASSPKRDSYNEQFF. The CDR3 DNA follows: TGTGCCAGCTCCCCCAAGAGGGACTCCTACAATGAGCAGTTCTTC. The chain carries TRBV18 and TRBJ2-1, with D possibly TRBD2 on 5 matching bases. With 6 bases removed from V and 0 bases from J, the gap between germline ends came to 12 bases. CDR3 length equals 15 residues. From germline, CDR1 is KGHSH and CDR2 LQKENI.

The chain couples TRBV6-2 or TRBV6-3 to TRBJ2-3; TRBD2 aligns across 10 bases. This CDR3 comprises 17 residues. V trimming: 0 bases; J trimming: 2 bases; junction bases outside the gene matches: 5. The germline V gene encodes CDR1 MNHEY and CDR2 SVGEGT. CDR3 nucleotide sequence: TGTGCCAGCAGTTACTCAACTAGCGGGAAACACACAGATACGCAGTATTTT. Translation: CASSYSTSGKHTDTQYF.

The rearrangement joins TRBV18 to TRBJ1-1, with D possibly being TRBD1 (6 bases). The germline V gene encodes CDR1 KGHSH and CDR2 LQKENI. The CDR3 has 15 residues. The ends were cut back, 6 bases at V and 1 base at J, with 15 bases in the middle. The CDR3 reads CASSLGMGQNTEAFF. CDR3 sequence (DNA): TGTGCCAGCTCGCTCGGGATGGGACAGAACACTGAAGCTTTCTTT. The full variable domain, in which reference TRBV18 and TRBJ1-1 provide the parts outside the CDR3, is NAGVMQNPRHLVRRRGQEARLRCSPMKGHSHVYWYRQLPEEGLKFMVYLQKENIIDESGMPKERFSAEFPKEGPSILRIQQVVRGDSAAYFCASSLGMGQNTEAFFGQGTRLTVV.

This chain links TRBV27 with TRBJ2-3, with unresolved D. The CDR3 length is 13 residues. V was cut by 5 bases and J by 2 bases, with 8 bases left in between. Germline V gene data show CDR1 as MNHEY and CDR2 as SMNVEV (reference sequence). CDR3 sequence reads: CASSGPITDTQYF. The CDR3, as DNA: TGTGCCAGCAGTGGGCCCATCACAGATACGCAGTATTTT.

In this sample, this clone turned up many times. This chain connects TRBV5-1 to TRBJ1-4; 7 positions agree with TRBD1. CDR1 is SGHRS, CDR2 YFSETQ, per germline. The CDR3 covers 14 residues. After removal of 3 bases from V and 7 bases from J, the junction contained 6 bases not matched to a gene. The CDR3 is CASSSGQDGEKLFF. In DNA, the CDR3 is TGCGCCAGCAGCTCCGGACAGGACGGTGAAAAACTGTTTTTT.

CDR3 region: CASSSGQRAGGYTF. CDR3 nucleotides: TGTGCCAGCAGCTCGGGACAGCGTGCGGGTGGCTACACCTTC. The genes are TRBV28 and TRBJ1-2; 7 positions agree with TRBD1. Germline values: CDR1 MDHEN, CDR2 SYDVKM. The CDR3 runs 14 residues. After removal of 6 bases from V and 7 bases from J, the junction contained 11 bases not matched to a gene.

The chain uses TRBV6-5 and TRBJ1-2; 7 bases agree with TRBD1. Germline V gene data show CDR1 as MNHEY and CDR2 as SVGAGI. The CDR3 is made up of 12 amino acids. The V gene end was trimmed by 6 bases and the J gene end by 3 bases; junction bases not matched to a gene: 1. The CDR3 DNA is TGTGCCAGCAGACAGGGGTACTATGGCTACACCTTC. The encoded protein is CASRQGYYGYTF.

The rearrangement joins TRBV7-2 to TRBJ2-3, with D tentatively TRBD2 (6 bases). The germline V gene has CDR1 SGHTA and CDR2 FQGNSA. The CDR3 length is 19 residues. V lost 0 bases and J lost 4, with 23 bases in between. The chain's CDR3 is CASSLAQRVPPSSADTQYF. CDR3 in DNA: TGTGCCAGCAGCTTAGCTCAGCGGGTCCCGCCGAGTTCGGCAGATACGCAGTATTTT.

This chain links TRBV18 with TRBJ2-5, with 7 bases matching TRBD1. Unmatched junction bases numbered 12, after V lost 3 bases and J lost 5 bases. CDR1 KGHSH and CDR2 LQKENI come from the germline V gene. The CDR3 consists of 16 residues. CDR3 protein: CASSPPKSGQSETQYF. CDR3 bases: TGTGCCAGCTCACCCCCTAAATCGGGACAGAGTGAGACCCAGTACTTC.

This clone has just one count. The chain uses TRBV19 and TRBJ1-1, with 7 bases identical to TRBD1. This CDR3 has 15 amino acids. CDR1 is LNHDA and CDR2 is SQIVND in the germline V gene (reference sequence). V lost 2 bases and J lost 2; bases outside the gene matches: 5. Here the CDR3 DNA reads TGTGCCAGTAGTATAACCGACAGGGCTAACACTGAAGCTTTCTTT. Translation: CASSITDRANTEAFF.

The rearrangement joins TRBV19 to TRBJ2-3; 9 bases align to TRBD2. Losses at the gene ends were 4 bases for V and 2 bases for J; bases not matched to a gene: 4. CDR1 is LNHDA, CDR2 SQIVND, per germline (reference sequence). CDR3 length: 15 amino acids. CDR3 nucleotide sequence: TGTGCCAGTAGTAACCGCGGGGGGGCCACAGATACGCAGTATTTT. It yields the protein CASSNRGGATDTQYF. The entire variable domain, with the rest obtained from reference TRBV19 and TRBJ2-3, is as follows: DGGITQSPKYLFRKEGQNVTLSCEQNLNHDAMYWYRQDPGQGLRLIYYSQIVNDFQKGDIAEGYSVSREKKESFPLTVTSAQKNPTAFYLCASSNRGGATDTQYFGPGTRLTVL.

V is TRBV27 and J is TRBJ1-3; D unclear. Germline V gene lookup returns CDR1 MNHEY and CDR2 SMNVEV (reference sequence). V lost 6 bases and J lost 3, with 12 bases in between. The CDR3 contains 14 residues. The CDR3 region is CASSRGGRGNTIYF. The CDR3 DNA follows: TGTGCCAGCAGCCGAGGAGGGCGTGGAAACACCATATATTTT.

The CDR3 loop is CASSWEGGARKAFF. In DNA, the CDR3 is TGTGCCAGCAGTTGGGAAGGGGGGGCGCGCAAAGCTTTCTTT. The V gene is TRBV6-5, the J gene TRBJ1-1, with a possible D match to TRBD1 (6 bases). Germline CDR1 MNHEY, CDR2 SVGAGI. The CDR3 spans 14 residues. Trimming left V 4 bases short and J 9 bases short, with 18 bases between.

The rearrangement links TRBV28 to TRBJ2-1, with 11 nucleotides matching TRBD2. The CDR3 is made up of 16 amino acids. The germline V gene encodes CDR1 MDHEN and CDR2 SYDVKM. V trimming: 4 bases; J trimming: 2 bases; junction bases outside the gene matches: 4. DNA of the CDR3: TGTGCCAGCAGTTCCGGGACTAGCGGCACCTACAATGAGCAGTTCTTC. This codes for CASSSGTSGTYNEQFF. The whole variable domain, remainder taken from reference TRBV28 and TRBJ2-1, is DVKVTQSSRYLVKRTGEKVFLECVQDMDHENMFWYRQDPGLGLRLIYFSYDVKMKEKGDIPEGYSVSREKKERFSLILESASTNQTSMYLCASSSGTSGTYNEQFFGPGTRLTVL.